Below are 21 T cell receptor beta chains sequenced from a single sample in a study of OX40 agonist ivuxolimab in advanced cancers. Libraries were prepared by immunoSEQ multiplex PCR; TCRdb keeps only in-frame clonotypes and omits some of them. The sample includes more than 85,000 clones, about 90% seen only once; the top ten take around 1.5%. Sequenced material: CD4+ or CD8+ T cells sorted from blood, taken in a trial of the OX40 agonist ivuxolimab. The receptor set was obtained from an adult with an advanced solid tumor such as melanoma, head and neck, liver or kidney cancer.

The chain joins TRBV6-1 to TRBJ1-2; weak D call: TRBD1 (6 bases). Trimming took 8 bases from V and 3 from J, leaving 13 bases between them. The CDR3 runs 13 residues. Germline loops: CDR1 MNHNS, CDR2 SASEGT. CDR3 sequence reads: CASLLRQDYGYTF. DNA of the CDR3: TGTGCCAGCTTGCTACGACAGGACTATGGCTACACCTTC.

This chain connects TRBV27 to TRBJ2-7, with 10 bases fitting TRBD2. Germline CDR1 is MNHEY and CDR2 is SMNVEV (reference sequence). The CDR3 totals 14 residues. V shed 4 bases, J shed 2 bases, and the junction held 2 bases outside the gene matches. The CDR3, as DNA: TGTGCCAGCAGTTGGACTAGCGGCCCCTACGAGCAGTACTTC. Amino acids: CASSWTSGPYEQYF.

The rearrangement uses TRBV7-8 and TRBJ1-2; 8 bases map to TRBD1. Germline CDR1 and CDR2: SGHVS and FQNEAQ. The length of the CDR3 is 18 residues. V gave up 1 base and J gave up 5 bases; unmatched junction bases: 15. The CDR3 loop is CASSLGRVGTGFRYGYTF. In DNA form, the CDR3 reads TGTGCCAGCAGCTTAGGTAGGGTAGGGACAGGATTCCGATATGGCTACACCTTC.

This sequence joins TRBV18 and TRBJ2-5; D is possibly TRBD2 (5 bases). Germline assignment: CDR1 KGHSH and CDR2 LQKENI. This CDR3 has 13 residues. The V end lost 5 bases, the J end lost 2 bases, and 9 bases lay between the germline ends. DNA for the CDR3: TGTGCCAGCTCAAGAGGGATTCAAGAGACCCAGTACTTC. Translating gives CASSRGIQETQYF.

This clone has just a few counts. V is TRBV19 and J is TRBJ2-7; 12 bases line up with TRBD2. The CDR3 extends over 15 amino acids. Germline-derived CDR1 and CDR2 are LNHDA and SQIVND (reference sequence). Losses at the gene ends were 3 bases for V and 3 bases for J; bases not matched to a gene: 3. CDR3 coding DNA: TGTGCCAGTAGTATCGGACTAGCGGGGATCTACGAGCAGTACTTC. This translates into CASSIGLAGIYEQYF.

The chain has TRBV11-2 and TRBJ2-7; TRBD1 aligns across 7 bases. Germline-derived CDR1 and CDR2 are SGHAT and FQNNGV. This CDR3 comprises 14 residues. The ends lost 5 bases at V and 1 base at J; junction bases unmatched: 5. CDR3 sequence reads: CASSTRQGSYEQYF. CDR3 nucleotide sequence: TGTGCCAGCAGCACCCGACAGGGTTCCTACGAGCAGTACTTC.

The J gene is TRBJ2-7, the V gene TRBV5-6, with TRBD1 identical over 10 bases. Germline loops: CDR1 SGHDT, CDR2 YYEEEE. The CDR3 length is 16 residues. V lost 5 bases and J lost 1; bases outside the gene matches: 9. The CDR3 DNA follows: TGTGCCAGCAGTCCCCCTTCGGGACAGGGGTCCTACGAGCAGTACTTC. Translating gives CASSPPSGQGSYEQYF.

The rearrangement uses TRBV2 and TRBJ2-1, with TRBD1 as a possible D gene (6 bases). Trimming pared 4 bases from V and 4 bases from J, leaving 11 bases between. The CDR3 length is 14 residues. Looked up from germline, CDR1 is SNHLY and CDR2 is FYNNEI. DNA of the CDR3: TGTGCCAGCAGTGCGGACAGATTATACAATGAGCAGTTCTTC. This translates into CASSADRLYNEQFF.

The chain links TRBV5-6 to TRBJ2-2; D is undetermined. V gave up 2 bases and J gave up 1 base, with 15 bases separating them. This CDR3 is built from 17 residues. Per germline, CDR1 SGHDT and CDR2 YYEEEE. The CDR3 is CASSFGGPPQNTGELFF. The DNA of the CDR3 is TGTGCCAGCAGCTTCGGCGGTCCGCCCCAGAACACCGGGGAGCTGTTTTTT.

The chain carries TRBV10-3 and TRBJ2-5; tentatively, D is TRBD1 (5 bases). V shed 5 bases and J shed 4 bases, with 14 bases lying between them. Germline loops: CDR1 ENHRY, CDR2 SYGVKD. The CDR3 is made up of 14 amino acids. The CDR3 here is CAISPTQGGETQYF. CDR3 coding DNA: TGTGCCATCAGTCCCACGCAGGGTGGAGAGACCCAGTACTTC.

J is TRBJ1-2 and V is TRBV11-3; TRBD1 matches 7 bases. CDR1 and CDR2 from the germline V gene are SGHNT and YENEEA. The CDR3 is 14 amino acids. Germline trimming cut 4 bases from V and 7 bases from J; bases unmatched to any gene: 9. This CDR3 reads CASSSIQGLSGYTF. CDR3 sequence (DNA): TGTGCCAGCAGCTCCATACAGGGGTTAAGTGGCTACACCTTC. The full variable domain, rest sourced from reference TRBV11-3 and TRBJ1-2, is EAGVVQSPRYKIIEKKQPVAFWCNPISGHNTLYWYLQNLGQGPELLIRYENEEAVDDSQLPKDRFSAERLKGVDSTLKIQPAELGDSAVYLCASSSIQGLSGYTFGSGTRLTVV.

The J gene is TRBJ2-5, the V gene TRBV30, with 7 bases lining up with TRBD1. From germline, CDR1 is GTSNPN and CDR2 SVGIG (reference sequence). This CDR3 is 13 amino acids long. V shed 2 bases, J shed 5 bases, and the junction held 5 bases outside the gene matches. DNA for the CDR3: TGTGCCTGGAGTAGGGGGCTCGGTGAGACCCAGTACTTC. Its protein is CAWSRGLGETQYF.

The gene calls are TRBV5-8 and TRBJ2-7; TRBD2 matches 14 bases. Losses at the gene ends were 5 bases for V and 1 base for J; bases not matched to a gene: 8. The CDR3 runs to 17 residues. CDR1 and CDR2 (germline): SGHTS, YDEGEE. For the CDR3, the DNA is TGTGCCAGCAGGCGACTAGCGGGAGGGCCCCGGTCCTACGAGCAGTACTTC. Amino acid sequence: CASRRLAGGPRSYEQYF.

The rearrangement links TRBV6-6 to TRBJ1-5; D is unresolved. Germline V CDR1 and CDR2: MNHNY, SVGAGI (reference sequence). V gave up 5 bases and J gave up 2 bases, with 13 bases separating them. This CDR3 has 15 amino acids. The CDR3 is CASSTPAGGNQPQHF. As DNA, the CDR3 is TGTGCCAGCAGTACCCCCGCGGGCGGCAATCAGCCCCAGCATTTT.

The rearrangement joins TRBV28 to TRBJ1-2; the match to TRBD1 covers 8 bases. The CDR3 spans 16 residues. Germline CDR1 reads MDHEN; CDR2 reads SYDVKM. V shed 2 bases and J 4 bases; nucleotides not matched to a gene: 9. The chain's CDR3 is CASSLMGGGTGYGYTF. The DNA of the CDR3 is TGTGCCAGCAGTTTAATGGGGGGCGGGACAGGCTATGGCTACACCTTC.

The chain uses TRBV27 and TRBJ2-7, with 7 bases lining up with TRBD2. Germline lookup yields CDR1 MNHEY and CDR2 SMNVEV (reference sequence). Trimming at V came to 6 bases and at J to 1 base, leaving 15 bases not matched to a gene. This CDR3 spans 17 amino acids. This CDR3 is CASRSSGESVGSYEQYF. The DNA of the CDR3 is TGTGCCAGCAGGTCGAGCGGGGAATCTGTTGGGTCCTACGAGCAGTACTTC.

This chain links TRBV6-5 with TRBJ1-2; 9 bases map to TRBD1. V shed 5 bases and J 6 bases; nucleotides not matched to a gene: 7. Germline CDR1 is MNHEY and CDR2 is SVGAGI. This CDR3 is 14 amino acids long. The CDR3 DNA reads TGTGCCAGCAGTCCCGGGACAGGGTTTGATGGCTACACCTTC. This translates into CASSPGTGFDGYTF.

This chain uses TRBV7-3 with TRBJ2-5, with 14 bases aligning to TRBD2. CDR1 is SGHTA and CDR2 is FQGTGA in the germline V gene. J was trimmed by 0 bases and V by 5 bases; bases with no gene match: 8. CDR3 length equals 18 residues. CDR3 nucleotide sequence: TGTGCCAGCAGCCCAGGGACTAGCGGGAGTTGGTACCAAGAGACCCAGTACTTC. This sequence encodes CASSPGTSGSWYQETQYF.

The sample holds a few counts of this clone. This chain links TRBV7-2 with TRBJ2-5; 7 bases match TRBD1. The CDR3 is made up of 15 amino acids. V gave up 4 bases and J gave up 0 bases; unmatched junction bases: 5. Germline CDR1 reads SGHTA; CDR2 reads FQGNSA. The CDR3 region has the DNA TGTGCCAGCAGCTGGGACAGTTCTAACCAAGAGACCCAGTACTTC. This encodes CASSWDSSNQETQYF.

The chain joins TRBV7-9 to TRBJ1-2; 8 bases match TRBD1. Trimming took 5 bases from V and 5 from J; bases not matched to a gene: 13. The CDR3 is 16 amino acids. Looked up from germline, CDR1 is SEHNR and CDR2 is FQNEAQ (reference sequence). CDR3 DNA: TGTGCCAGCAGCATCGGACAGGGTGGAGTTGGTTATGGCTACACCTTC. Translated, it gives CASSIGQGGVGYGYTF.

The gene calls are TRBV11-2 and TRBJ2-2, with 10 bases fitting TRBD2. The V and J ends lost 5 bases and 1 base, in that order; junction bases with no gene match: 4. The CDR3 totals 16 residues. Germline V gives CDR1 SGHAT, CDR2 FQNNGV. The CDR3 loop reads CASSPRTSGNTGELFF. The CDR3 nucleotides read TGTGCCAGCAGCCCCCGGACTAGCGGGAACACCGGGGAGCTGTTTTTT.